This TCR beta chain was identified during a study of blood T cell repertoires in COVID-19. Study-level background: T cells, B-cell-depleted T cells, or PBMCs provided the cDNA or gDNA that served as material.

Seattle researchers signed up patients amid active infection and tracked them longitudinally. With 1 base clipped from V and 7 bases from J, the junction kept 8 bases outside the gene matches. Germline values: CDR1 LGHNA, CDR2 YNFKEQ. This CDR3 contains 15 residues. As handled by the study authors: The assay estimated nucleated cells by amplifying reference gene primers. Here immunoSEQ multiplex PCR was the method, and the copy in TCRdb shows in-frame clones only, minus some. V, J and clone size were drawn from that table, and D and trimming were deduced from the DNA. The data hold about 12,000 clones, with about three quarters observed a single time.

The receptor was derived from a man aged 55 to 70 with COVID-19, enrolled during active disease. The V and J genes are TRBV4-2 and TRBJ2-7; 9 bases fit TRBD1. Source material: peripheral blood. The chain's CDR3 is CASSQVKQGAGEQYF. CDR3 nucleotide sequence: TGTGCCAGCAGCCAAGTGAAACAGGGGGCAGGTGAGCAGTACTTC.